This paragraph reports one T cell receptor (beta chain). Its specificity is not known. This entry is derived from a study of shared clonotypes between healthy human individuals. Study-wide context: The donor pool was made up of two women and three men aged 18 to 49.

Clones were sequenced by immunoSEQ multiplex PCR, and TCRdb holds only the in-frame ones, with some missing. The sample records about 2.5 million clones, about 90% being singletons. The V gene lost 6 bases and the J gene lost 7 bases, with 9 bases spanning the gap. The V gene's germline CDR1 is LNHDA and CDR2 SQIVND (reference sequence). CDR3 size: 12 residues. Regarding the study as a whole: The authors sampled blood alone, and tissue repertoires likely differ. Naive subsets generally exceeded memory subsets in estimated richness. It was expected that sequencing depth would affect clonotype sharing among donors.

The J gene is TRBJ2-2, the V gene TRBV19; D possibly uses TRBD1 or TRBD2 (6 bases each). This TCR was sampled from a man younger than 35 in good health. Some clones in this sample may be carry-over from other donors' samples. Input material: naive CD4+ T cells from PBMCs. Subset in this sample: CD45RA+ positively selected. For the CDR3, the DNA is TGTGCCAGTAGCGGGGGCCACGGGGAGCTGTTTTTT. Translation gives CASSGGHGELFF.